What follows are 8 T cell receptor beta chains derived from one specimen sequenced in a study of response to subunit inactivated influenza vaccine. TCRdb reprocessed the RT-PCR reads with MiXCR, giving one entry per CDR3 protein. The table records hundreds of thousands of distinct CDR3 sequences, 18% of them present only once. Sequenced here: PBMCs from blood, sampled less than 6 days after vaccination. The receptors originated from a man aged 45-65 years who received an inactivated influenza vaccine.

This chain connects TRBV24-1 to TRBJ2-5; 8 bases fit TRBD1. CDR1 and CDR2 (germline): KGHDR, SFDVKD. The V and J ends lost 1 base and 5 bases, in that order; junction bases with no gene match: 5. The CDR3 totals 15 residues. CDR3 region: CATSDLQGVQETQYF. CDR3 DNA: TGTGCCACCAGTGATTTACAGGGGGTCCAGGAGACCCAGTACTTC.

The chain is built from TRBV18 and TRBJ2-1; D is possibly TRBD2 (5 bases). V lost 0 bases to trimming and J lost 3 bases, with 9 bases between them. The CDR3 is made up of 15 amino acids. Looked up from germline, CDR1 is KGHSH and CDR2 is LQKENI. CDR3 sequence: CASSPPEEDYNEQFF. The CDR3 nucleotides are TGTGCCAGCTCACCACCGGAGGAGGACTACAATGAGCAGTTCTTC.

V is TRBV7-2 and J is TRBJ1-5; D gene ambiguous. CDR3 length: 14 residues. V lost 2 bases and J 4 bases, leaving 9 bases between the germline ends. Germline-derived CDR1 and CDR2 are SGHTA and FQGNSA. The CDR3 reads CASSLKTANQPQHF. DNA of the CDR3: TGTGCCAGCAGCTTAAAAACAGCAAATCAGCCCCAGCATTTT.

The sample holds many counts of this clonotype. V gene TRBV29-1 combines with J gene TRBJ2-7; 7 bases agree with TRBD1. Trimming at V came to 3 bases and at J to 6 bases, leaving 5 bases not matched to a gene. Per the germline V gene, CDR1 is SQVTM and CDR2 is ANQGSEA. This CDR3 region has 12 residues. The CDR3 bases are TGCAGCGTTGAGGGGGACAGTCGCGAGCAGTACTTC. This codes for CSVEGDSREQYF.

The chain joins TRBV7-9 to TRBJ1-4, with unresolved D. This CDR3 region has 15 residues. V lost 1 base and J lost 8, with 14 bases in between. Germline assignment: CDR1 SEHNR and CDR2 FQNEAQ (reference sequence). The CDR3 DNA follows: TGTGCCAGCAGCTTAGGTGGCGGAGGTCCGGAAAAACTGTTTTTT. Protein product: CASSLGGGGPEKLFF. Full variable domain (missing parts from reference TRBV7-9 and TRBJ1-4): DTGVSQNPRHKITKRGQNVTFRCDPISEHNRLYWYRQTLGQGPEFLTYFQNEAQLEKSRLLSDRFSAERPKGSFSTLEIQRTEQGDSAMYLCASSLGGGGPEKLFFGSGTQLSVL.

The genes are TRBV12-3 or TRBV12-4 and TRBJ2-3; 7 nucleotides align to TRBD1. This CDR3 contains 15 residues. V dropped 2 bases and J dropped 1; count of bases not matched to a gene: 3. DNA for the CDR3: TGTGCCAGCAGTTTAACAGGGGTGGGCACAGATACGCAGTATTTT. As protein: CASSLTGVGTDTQYF.

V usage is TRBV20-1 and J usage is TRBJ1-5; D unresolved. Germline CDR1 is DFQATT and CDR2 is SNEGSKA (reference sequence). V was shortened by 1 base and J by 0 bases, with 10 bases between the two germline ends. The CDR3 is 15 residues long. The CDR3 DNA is TGCAGTGCTAGAGGAGGGTACAGTAGCAATCAGCCCCAGCATTTT. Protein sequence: CSARGGYSSNQPQHF.

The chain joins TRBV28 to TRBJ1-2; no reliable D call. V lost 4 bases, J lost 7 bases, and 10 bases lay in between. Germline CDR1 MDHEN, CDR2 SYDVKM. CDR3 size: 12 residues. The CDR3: CASSYLNGGYTF. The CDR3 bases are TGTGCCAGCAGTTACTTAAACGGTGGCTACACCTTC.